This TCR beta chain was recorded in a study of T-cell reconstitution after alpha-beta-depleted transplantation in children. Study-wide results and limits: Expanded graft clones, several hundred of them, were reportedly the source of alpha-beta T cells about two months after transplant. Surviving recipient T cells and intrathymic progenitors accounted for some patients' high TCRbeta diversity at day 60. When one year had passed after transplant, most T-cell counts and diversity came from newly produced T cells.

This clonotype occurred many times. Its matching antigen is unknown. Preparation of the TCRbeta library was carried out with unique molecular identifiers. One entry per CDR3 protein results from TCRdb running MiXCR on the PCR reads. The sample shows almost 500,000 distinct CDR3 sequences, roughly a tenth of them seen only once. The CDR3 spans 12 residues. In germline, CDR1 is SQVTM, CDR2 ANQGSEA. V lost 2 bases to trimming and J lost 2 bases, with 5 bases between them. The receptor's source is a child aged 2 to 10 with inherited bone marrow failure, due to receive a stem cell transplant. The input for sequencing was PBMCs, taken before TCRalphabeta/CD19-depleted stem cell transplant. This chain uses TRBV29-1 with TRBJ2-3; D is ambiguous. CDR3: CSVESATDTQYF. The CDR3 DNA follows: TGCAGCGTTGAATCGGCCACAGATACGCAGTATTTT.